The source of this TCR beta chain is a study of blood T cell repertoires in COVID-19. Turning to the study itself: Researchers got acute and convalescent COVID-19 samples from the United States, Italy and Spain. Sample material is recorded as cDNA or gDNA derived from T cells, B-cell-depleted T cells, or PBMCs.

Germline V gives CDR1 SGHTA, CDR2 FQGNSA. The CDR3 has 15 residues. V dropped 4 bases and J dropped 1; count of bases not matched to a gene: 6. Original analysis: For nucleated cells, counts were estimated from reference gene primer amplification. Here immunoSEQ multiplex PCR was the method, and the copy in TCRdb shows in-frame clones only, minus some. V and J calls and clone size are given by that table; D and trimming were obtained from the DNA. The sample includes under 150,000 clones, around 88% seen only once; the top ten take roughly 30%. This chain links TRBV7-2 with TRBJ2-7, with 8 bases fitting TRBD1. The TCR sequence derives from a human donor in a cohort sampled during active COVID-19. The sample was peripheral blood. The CDR3 is CASSYDRGPSYEQYF. DNA of the CDR3: TGTGCCAGCAGCTACGACAGGGGACCTTCCTACGAGCAGTACTTC.